A single sample is the source of the 21 T cell receptor beta chains below, sequenced in a study of T-cell reconstitution after alpha-beta-depleted transplantation in children. Whole-study findings and limits: A year post-transplant, T-cell counts and diversity derived mostly from newly produced T cells.

This sample's TCRbeta library carried unique molecular identifier barcodes. TCRdb reprocessed the PCR reads via MiXCR and lists one record per CDR3 protein. The table records 250,000 to 300,000 distinct CDR3 sequences, around 7.3% of them present only once. The antigens for these receptors are not known. The specimen was peripheral blood, collected 360 days after TCRalphabeta/CD19-depleted stem cell transplant. Receptors were obtained from a female patient aged 2-9 years who had a stem cell transplant for Fanconi anemia, so the T cells may come from the graft donor.

V is TRBV24-1 and J is TRBJ2-5; 9 nucleotides match TRBD1. The CDR3 length is 13 residues. Germline V CDR1 and CDR2: KGHDR, SFDVKD. After removal of 7 bases from V and 5 bases from J, the junction contained 4 bases not matched to a gene. The CDR3 region has the DNA TGTGCCACCAGAGGACAGGGGATGGAGACCCAGTACTTC. Translation: CATRGQGMETQYF.

This clonotype was detected many times. The rearrangement uses TRBV29-1 and TRBJ2-5, with D tentatively TRBD2 (5 bases). Germline V gene data show CDR1 as SQVTM and CDR2 as ANQGSEA. This CDR3 spans 12 amino acids. Trimming took off 0 bases at V and 4 bases at J, with 6 bases between the two ends. The CDR3 bases are TGCAGCGTTGAAGATGGAGGAGAGACCCAGTACTTC. Translation: CSVEDGGETQYF.

This clonotype appeared many times. The CDR3 nucleotides read TGCAGCGTTCGGGGTGGCACTATAGATGAGCAGTTCTTC. Protein: CSVRGGTIDEQFF. This rearrangement joins TRBV29-1 to TRBJ2-1; TRBD2 is a possible D gene (5 bases). Germline-derived CDR1 and CDR2 are SQVTM and ANQGSEA. V gave up 5 bases and J gave up 8 bases, with 16 bases separating them. The CDR3 contains 13 residues.

This clonotype occurred many times. The J gene is TRBJ1-1, the V gene TRBV29-1, with D uncertain. The ends were cut back, 7 bases at V and 0 bases at J, with 6 bases in the middle. The CDR3 consists of 11 residues. CDR1 SQVTM and CDR2 ANQGSEA come from the germline V gene. The CDR3 sequence is CSALMNTEAFF. In DNA form, the CDR3 reads TGCAGCGCCCTGATGAACACTGAAGCTTTCTTT.

At least ten counts were recorded for this clonotype. In DNA form, the CDR3 reads TGCAGTGCTAGAGATGGCGGGAGGGCCGAAGAGACCCAGTACTTC. It codes for CSARDGGRAEETQYF. The chain couples TRBV20-1 to TRBJ2-5; 9 nucleotides match TRBD2. The CDR3 is 15 residues long. Unmatched junction bases numbered 5, after V lost 0 bases and J lost 3 bases. Per germline, CDR1 DFQATT and CDR2 SNEGSKA (reference sequence).

This clonotype appeared many times. The chain links TRBV28 to TRBJ1-3, with no clear D. CDR3 length: 14 amino acids. Germline CDR1 reads MDHEN; CDR2 reads SYDVKM. Trimming left V 8 bases short and J 1 base short, with 12 bases between. CDR3 residues: CASRRVLSGNTIYF. For the CDR3, the DNA is TGTGCCAGCCGGAGGGTTCTTTCTGGAAACACCATATATTTT.

Many counts were recorded for this clonotype. The chain recombines TRBV5-5 with TRBJ2-1, with D hard to call. The CDR3 sequence is 15 residues long. Germline-derived CDR1 and CDR2 are SGHKS and YYEKEE (reference sequence). V shed 2 bases and J shed 5 bases, with 14 bases lying between them. CDR3 sequence reads: CASSLTGPINNEQFF. CDR3 DNA: TGTGCCAGCAGCTTAACCGGGCCGATAAACAATGAGCAGTTCTTC.

This clonotype occurred many times. This chain joins TRBV7-2 and TRBJ2-5; D gene unclear. Germline lookup yields CDR1 SGHTA and CDR2 FQGNSA. The CDR3 loop spans 13 amino acids. Trimming took 5 bases from V and 2 from J, leaving 9 bases between them. The CDR3 is CASSRRPQETQYF. The CDR3 DNA sequence: TGTGCCAGCAGCCGCAGACCACAAGAGACCCAGTACTTC.

This clonotype has at least ten counts. CDR3 in amino acids: CASSLSRTRTDTQYF. In nucleotides, the CDR3 is TGCGCCAGCAGCTTAAGCAGGACTCGCACAGATACGCAGTATTTT. The gene calls are TRBV5-1 and TRBJ2-3; D possibly corresponds to TRBD2 (5 bases). The CDR3 is 15 amino acids. The germline gives CDR1 SGHRS, CDR2 YFSETQ. The germline V and J ends were trimmed by 2 bases and 1 base, with 11 bases remaining between them.

This clonotype was recorded many times. The chain joins TRBV11-2 to TRBJ2-3, with 8 bases identical to TRBD2. From germline, CDR1 is SGHAT and CDR2 FQNNGV. V lost 4 bases and J lost 10; bases outside the gene matches: 7. This CDR3 has 13 amino acids. CDR3 residues: CASSWDPSGSQYF. The CDR3 DNA reads TGTGCCAGCAGCTGGGACCCTAGCGGGTCGCAGTATTTT.

This clonotype showed up just a few times. V usage is TRBV20-1 and J usage is TRBJ2-1, with 12 bases identical to TRBD2. The CDR3 extends over 18 amino acids. The germline CDR1 and CDR2 sequences are DFQATT and SNEGSKA (reference sequence). V lost 1 base to trimming and J lost 9 bases; unmatched junction nucleotides: 16. This CDR3 is CSARAETSGGTQRGEQFF. In DNA form, the CDR3 reads TGCAGTGCTAGAGCCGAAACTAGCGGGGGGACCCAACGGGGTGAGCAGTTCTTC.

This clonotype was seen ten or more times. The chain uses TRBV7-2 and TRBJ2-7; possibly TRBD2 for D (6 bases). The CDR3 is made up of 15 amino acids. The germline V gene has CDR1 SGHTA and CDR2 FQGNSA. Between the trimmed V and J ends, which lost 5 bases and 0 bases, there was a span of 14 bases. The CDR3 bases are TGTGCCAGCAGCCCCGGGACTCTGAGCTCCTACGAGCAGTACTTC. It codes for CASSPGTLSSYEQYF.

This clonotype has ten or more counts. J is TRBJ2-5 and V is TRBV18; D perhaps matches TRBD1 (5 bases). V lost 5 bases to trimming and J lost 4 bases, with 14 bases between them. In germline, CDR1 is KGHSH, CDR2 LQKENI. The CDR3 covers 14 residues. The CDR3 region has the DNA TGTGCCAGCTCATCTACGCCAGGGTTAGAGACCCAGTACTTC. It encodes CASSSTPGLETQYF.

The sample holds many counts of this clonotype. One end of the junction fails to match germline, which may point to a read error. The rearrangement joins TRBV27 to TRBJ2-1; D is possibly TRBD2 (5 bases). The CDR3 length is 15 residues. CDR1 and CDR2 from the germline V gene are MNHEY and SMNVEV (reference sequence). CDR3 amino acids: CANSLKAWAGYEQFF. CDR3 DNA sequence: TGTGCCAACAGTCTAAAGGCGTGGGCGGGTTATGAGCAGTTCTTC.

This clonotype showed up many times. The chain links TRBV9 to TRBJ2-1; 11 bases line up with TRBD2. Unmatched junction bases numbered 8, after V lost 0 bases and J lost 6 bases. Per germline, CDR1 SGDLS and CDR2 YYNGEE. This CDR3 region has 17 residues. CDR3 residues: CASSVEAPGLAVNEQFF. The DNA of the CDR3 is TGTGCCAGCAGCGTAGAGGCCCCGGGACTAGCGGTCAATGAGCAGTTCTTC.

This clonotype showed up many times. This chain uses TRBV25-1 with TRBJ2-1; D is undetermined. The CDR3 has 14 amino acids. Germline V CDR1 and CDR2: MGHDK, SYGVNS. V was trimmed by 5 bases and J by 5 bases, leaving 13 bases between them. Written as DNA, the CDR3 is TGTGCCAGCAGTCTAGGACGACGTAACAATGAGCAGTTCTTC. Amino acid sequence: CASSLGRRNNEQFF.

The sample holds a few counts of this clonotype. V is TRBV7-9 and J is TRBJ2-7; TRBD1 matches 8 bases. Germline V gene sequence: CDR1 SEHNR, CDR2 FQNEAQ (reference sequence). CDR3 length: 16 amino acids. The V segment lost 5 bases and the J segment 2 bases; nucleotides outside the gene matches: 11. CDR3 in amino acids: CASSPYLDRDPYEQYF. CDR3 coding DNA: TGTGCCAGCAGCCCCTACCTGGACAGGGACCCCTACGAGCAGTACTTC.

This clonotype turned up a few times. CDR3 in amino acids: CSASNNPGLAGLIAKNIQYF. The CDR3 bases are TGCAGTGCTAGCAACAACCCCGGACTAGCGGGGCTTATAGCCAAAAACATTCAGTACTTC. This chain connects TRBV20-1 to TRBJ2-4, with TRBD2 identical over 12 bases. The trim removed 3 bases at V and 0 bases at J, leaving 15 bases unmatched. Looked up from germline, CDR1 is DFQATT and CDR2 is SNEGSKA (reference sequence). The CDR3 is 20 amino acids.

At least ten counts were recorded for this clonotype. The chain carries TRBV20-1 and TRBJ1-2; D is unresolved. V shed 0 bases and J shed 5 bases, with 10 bases lying between them. Germline CDR1 DFQATT, CDR2 SNEGSKA (reference sequence). The CDR3 contains 13 residues. The CDR3 DNA reads as TGCAGTGCTAGAGATGGGCCAGATTATGGCTACACCTTC. It specifies CSARDGPDYGYTF.

The CDR3 DNA is TGTGCCTGGAGTGGACAGGGGGCTGGAAACACCATATATTTT. As protein: CAWSGQGAGNTIYF. This chain links TRBV30 with TRBJ1-3; the match to TRBD1 covers 9 bases. Germline-derived CDR1 and CDR2 are GTSNPN and SVGIG (reference sequence). V trimming: 1 base; J trimming: 2 bases; junction bases outside the gene matches: 0. The CDR3 runs 14 residues.

In its sample, this clonotype was seen many times. The chain has TRBV7-6 and TRBJ2-1; TRBD2 is a possible D gene (6 bases). With 2 bases removed from V and 6 bases from J, the gap between germline ends came to 23 bases. The CDR3 has 18 residues. Germline lookup yields CDR1 SGHVS and CDR2 FNYEAQ. The CDR3 DNA reads TGTGCCAGCAGCTTAATTTCGCGACTAGTAGAGGTCACCAATGAGCAGTTCTTC. Translation: CASSLISRLVEVTNEQFF.